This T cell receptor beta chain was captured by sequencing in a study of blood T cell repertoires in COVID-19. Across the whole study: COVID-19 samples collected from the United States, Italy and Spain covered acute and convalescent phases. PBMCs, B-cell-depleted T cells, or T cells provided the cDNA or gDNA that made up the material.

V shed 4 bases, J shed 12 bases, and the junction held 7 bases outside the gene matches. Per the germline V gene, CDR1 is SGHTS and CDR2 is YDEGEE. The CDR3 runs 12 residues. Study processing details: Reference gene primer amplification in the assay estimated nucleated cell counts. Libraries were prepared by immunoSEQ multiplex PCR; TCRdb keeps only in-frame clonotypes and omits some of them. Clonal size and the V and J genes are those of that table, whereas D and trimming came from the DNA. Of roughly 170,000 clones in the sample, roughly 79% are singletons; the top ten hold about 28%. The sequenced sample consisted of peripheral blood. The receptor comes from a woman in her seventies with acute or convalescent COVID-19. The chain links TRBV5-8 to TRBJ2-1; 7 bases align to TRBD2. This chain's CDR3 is CASSPWGEGQFF. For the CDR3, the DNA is TGTGCCAGCAGCCCTTGGGGGGAGGGGCAGTTCTTC.